This TCR beta chain was sequenced in a study of CD8 T cells in ankylosing spondylitis. Concerning this clonotype itself: A much more abundant neighbour one base away suggests this may be a read error. No conserved phenylalanine or tryptophan ends this CDR3, so it is likely a read error.

V was shortened by 4 bases and J by 9 bases, with 14 bases between the two germline ends. The germline V gene has CDR1 SGHNT and CDR2 YYREEE (reference sequence). CDR3 length equals 13 residues. One entry per CDR3 protein results from TCRdb running MiXCR on the 5' RACE reads. The sample carries 90,000 to 100,000 distinct CDR3 sequences, roughly 8.3% recorded once. The chain has TRBV5-4 and TRBJ2-4, with D perhaps TRBD1 or TRBD2 (5 bases each). The sample comprised blood, either unsorted or a sorted T cell fraction (not recorded which). This sequence was found in a male donor with ankylosing spondylitis or in good health (not recorded which). The CDR3 loop reads CASSMTRDGIQYS. The CDR3 nucleotides read TGTGCCAGCAGCATGACTCGGGACGGCATTCAGTACTCC.